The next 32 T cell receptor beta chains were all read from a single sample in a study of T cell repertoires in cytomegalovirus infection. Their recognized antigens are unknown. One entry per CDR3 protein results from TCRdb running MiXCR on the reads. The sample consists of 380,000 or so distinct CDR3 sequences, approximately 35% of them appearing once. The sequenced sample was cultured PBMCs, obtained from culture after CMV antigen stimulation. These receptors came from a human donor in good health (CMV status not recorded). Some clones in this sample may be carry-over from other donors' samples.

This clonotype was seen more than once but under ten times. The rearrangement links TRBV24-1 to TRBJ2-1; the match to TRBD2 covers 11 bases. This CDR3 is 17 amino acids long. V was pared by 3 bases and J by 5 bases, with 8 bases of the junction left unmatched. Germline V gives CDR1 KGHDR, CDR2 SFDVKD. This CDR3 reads CATSDTPTSGGNNEQFF. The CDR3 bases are TGTGCCACCAGTGATACCCCAACTAGCGGGGGAAACAATGAGCAGTTCTTC.

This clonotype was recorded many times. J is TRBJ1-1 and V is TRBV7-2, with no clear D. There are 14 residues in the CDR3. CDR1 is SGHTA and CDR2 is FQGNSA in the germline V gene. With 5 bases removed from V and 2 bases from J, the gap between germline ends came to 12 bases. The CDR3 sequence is CASSPGPFNTEAFF. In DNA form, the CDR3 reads TGTGCCAGCAGCCCCGGACCGTTCAACACTGAAGCTTTCTTT. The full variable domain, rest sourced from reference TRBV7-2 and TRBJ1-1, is GAGVSQSPSNKVTEKGKDVELRCDPISGHTALYWYRQSLGQGLEFLIYFQGNSAPDKSGLPSDRFSAERTGGSVSTLTIQRTQQEDSAVYLCASSPGPFNTEAFFGQGTRLTVV.

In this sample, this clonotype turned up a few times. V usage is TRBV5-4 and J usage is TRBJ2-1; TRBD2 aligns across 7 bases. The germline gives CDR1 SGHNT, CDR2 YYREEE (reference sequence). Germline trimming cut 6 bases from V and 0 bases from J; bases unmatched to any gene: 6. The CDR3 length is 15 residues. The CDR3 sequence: CASMGGGRSYNEQFF. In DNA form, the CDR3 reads TGTGCCAGCATGGGGGGGGGACGCTCCTACAATGAGCAGTTCTTC.

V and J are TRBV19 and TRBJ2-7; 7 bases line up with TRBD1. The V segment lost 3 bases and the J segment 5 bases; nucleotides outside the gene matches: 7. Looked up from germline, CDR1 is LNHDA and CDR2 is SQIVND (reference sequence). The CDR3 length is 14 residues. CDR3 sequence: CASSMLDRSHEQYF. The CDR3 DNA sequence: TGTGCCAGTAGTATGCTGGACAGGTCTCACGAGCAGTACTTC.

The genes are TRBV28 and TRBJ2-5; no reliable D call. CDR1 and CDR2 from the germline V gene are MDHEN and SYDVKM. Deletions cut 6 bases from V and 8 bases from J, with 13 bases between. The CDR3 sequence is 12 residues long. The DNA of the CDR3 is TGTGCCAGCAGCACACGCATCGGTACCCAGTACTTC. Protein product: CASSTRIGTQYF.

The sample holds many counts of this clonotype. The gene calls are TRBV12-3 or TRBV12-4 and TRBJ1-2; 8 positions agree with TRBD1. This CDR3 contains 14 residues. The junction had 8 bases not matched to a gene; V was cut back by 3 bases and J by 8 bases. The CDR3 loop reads CASSLEGQGRGYTF. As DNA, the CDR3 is TGTGCCAGCAGTTTGGAAGGACAGGGCCGAGGCTACACCTTC.

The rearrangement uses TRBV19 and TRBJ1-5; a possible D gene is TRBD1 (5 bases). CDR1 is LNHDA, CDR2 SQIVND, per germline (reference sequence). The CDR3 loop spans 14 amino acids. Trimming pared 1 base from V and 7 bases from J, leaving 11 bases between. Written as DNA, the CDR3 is TGTGCCAGTAGTATAGCAGGGTATGGGCAGCCCCAGCATTTT. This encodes CASSIAGYGQPQHF.

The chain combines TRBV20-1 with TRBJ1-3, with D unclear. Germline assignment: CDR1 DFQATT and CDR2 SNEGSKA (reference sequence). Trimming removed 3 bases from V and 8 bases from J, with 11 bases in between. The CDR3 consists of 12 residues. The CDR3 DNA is TGCAGTGCTAGGTCAGGAACGGACACCATATATTTT. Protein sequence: CSARSGTDTIYF.

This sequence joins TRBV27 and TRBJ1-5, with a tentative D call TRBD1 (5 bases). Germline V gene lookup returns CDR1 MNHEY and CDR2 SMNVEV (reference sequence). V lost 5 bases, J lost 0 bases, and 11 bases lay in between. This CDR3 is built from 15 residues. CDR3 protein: CASSRTTHSNQPQHF. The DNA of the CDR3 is TGTGCCAGCAGTCGGACAACTCATAGCAATCAGCCCCAGCATTTT.

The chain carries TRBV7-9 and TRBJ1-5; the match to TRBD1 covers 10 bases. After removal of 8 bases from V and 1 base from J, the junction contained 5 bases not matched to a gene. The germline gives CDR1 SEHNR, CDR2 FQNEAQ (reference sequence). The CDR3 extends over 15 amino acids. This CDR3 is CASGTGQGSNQPQHF. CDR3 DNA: TGTGCCAGCGGCACGGGACAGGGGAGCAATCAGCCCCAGCATTTT.

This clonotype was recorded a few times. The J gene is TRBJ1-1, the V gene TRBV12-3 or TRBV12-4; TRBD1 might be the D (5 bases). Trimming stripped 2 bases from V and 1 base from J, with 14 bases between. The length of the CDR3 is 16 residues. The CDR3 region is CASSLFQHRRNTEAFF. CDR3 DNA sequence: TGTGCCAGCAGTTTATTTCAACACAGGCGGAACACTGAAGCTTTCTTT.

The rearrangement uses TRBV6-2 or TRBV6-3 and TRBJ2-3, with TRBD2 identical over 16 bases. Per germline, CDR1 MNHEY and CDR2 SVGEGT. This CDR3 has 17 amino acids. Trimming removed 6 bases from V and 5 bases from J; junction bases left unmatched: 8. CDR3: CASSDGTSGRALDTQYF. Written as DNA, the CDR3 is TGTGCCAGCAGCGATGGGACTAGCGGGAGGGCCTTAGATACGCAGTATTTT.

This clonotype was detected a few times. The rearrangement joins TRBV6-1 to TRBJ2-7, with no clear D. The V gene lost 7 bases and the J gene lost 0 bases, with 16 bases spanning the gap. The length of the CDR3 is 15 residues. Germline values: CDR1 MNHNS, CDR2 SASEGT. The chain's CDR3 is CASNCGAPSSYEQYV. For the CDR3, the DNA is TGTGCCAGCAATTGCGGAGCGCCGAGCTCCTACGAGCAGTACGTC.

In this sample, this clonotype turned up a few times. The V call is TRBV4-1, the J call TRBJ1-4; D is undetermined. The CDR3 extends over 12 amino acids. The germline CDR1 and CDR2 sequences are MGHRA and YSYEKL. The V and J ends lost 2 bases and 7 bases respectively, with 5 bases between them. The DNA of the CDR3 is TGCGCCAGCAGCCAAACCGGTGAAAAACTGTTTTTT. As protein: CASSQTGEKLFF.

The CDR3 here is CSASRAGGYNEQFF. The CDR3 DNA is TGCAGTGCTAGCAGAGCGGGAGGCTACAATGAGCAGTTCTTC. This chain uses TRBV20-1 with TRBJ2-1; 9 nucleotides match TRBD2. V gave up 3 bases and J gave up 3 bases; unmatched junction bases: 3. CDR1 DFQATT and CDR2 SNEGSKA come from the germline V gene (reference sequence). CDR3 length: 14 residues.

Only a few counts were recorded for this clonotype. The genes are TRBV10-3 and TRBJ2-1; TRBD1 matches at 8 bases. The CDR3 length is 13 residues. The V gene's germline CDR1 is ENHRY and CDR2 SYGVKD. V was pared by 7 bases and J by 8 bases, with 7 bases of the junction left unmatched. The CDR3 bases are TGTGCCATCACTCGAGGACAGGGTGATGAGCAGTTCTTC. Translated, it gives CAITRGQGDEQFF.

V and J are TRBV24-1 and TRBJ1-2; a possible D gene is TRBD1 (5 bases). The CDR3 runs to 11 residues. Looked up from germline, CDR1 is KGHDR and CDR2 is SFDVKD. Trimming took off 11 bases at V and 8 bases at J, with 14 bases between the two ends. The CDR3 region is CAIKAGEGYTF. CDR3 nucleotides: TGTGCCATCAAAGCGGGGGAAGGCTACACCTTC.

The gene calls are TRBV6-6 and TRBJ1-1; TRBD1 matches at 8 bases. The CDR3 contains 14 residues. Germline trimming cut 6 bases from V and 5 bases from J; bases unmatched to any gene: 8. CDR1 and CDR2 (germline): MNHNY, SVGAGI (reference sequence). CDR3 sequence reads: CASRAATGVTEAFF. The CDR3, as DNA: TGTGCCAGCAGGGCCGCGACAGGGGTAACTGAAGCTTTCTTT.

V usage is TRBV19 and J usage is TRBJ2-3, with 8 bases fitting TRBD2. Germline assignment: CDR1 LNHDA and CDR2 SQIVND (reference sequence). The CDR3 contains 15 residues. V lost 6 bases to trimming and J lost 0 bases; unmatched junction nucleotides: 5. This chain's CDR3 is CASSELADSTDTQYF. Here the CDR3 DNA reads TGTGCCAGTAGCGAACTAGCGGATAGCACAGATACGCAGTATTTT.

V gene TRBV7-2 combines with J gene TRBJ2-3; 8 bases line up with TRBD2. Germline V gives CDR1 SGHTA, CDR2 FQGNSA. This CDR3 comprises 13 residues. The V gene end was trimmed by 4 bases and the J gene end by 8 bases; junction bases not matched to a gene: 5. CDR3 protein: CASSSGLVTTQYF. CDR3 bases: TGTGCCAGCAGCTCGGGACTAGTAACTACGCAGTATTTT.

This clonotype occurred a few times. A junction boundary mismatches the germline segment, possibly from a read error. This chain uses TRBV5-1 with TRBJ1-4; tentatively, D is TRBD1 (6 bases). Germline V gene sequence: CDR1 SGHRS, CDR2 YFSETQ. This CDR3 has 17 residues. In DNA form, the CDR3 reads TGCGCCAGCACCTTGGGTTCGGGGGCTTCCACTAATGAAAAACTGTTTTTT. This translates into CASTLGSGASTNEKLFF.

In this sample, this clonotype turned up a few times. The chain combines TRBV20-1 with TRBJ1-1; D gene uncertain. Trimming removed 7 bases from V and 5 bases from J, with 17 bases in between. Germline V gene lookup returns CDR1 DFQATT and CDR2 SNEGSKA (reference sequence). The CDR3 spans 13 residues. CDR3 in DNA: TGCAGTGAGAGCCCGTTCCGAGGGACTGAAGCTTTCTTT. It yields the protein CSESPFRGTEAFF.

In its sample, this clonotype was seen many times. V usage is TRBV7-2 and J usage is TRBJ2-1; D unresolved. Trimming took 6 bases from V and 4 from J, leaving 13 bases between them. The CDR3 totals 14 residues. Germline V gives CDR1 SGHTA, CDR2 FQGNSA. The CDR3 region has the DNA TGTGCCAGCAGTATGGGGAACGTTTACAATGAGCAGTTCTTC. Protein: CASSMGNVYNEQFF.

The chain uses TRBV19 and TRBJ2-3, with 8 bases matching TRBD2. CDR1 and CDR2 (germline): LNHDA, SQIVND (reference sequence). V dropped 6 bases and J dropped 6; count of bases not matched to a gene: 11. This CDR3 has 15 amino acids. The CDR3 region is CASSFTSGRGDTQYF. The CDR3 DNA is TGTGCCAGTAGCTTTACTAGCGGTCGGGGGGATACGCAGTATTTT.

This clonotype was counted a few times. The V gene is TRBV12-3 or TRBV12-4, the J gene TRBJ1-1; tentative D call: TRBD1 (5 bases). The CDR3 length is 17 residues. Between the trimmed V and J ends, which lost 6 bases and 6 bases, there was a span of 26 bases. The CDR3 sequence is CASSIPESGVIGSEAFF. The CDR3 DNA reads TGTGCCAGCAGCATACCTGAGTCGGGGGTAATAGGATCTGAAGCTTTCTTT.

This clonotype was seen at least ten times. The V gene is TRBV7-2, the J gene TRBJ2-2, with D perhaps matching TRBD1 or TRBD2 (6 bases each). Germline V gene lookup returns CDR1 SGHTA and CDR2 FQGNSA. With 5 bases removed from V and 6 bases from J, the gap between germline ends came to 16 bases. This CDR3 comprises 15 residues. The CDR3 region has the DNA TGTGCCAGCAGCCCCTGGGGGCGGGACGCCGGGGAGCTGTTTTTT. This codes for CASSPWGRDAGELFF.

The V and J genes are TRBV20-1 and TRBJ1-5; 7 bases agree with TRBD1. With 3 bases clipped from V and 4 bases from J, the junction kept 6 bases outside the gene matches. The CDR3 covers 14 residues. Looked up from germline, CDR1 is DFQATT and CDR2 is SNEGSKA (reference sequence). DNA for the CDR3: TGCAGTGCTAGCACAGGGGAGGGTAATCAGCCCCAGCATTTT. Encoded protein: CSASTGEGNQPQHF.

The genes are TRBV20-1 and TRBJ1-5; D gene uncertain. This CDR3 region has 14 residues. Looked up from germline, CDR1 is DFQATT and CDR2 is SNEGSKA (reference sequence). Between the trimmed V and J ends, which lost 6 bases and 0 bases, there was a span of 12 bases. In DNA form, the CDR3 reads TGCAGTGCCCAACCCCAGATTAGCAATCAGCCCCAGCATTTT. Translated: CSAQPQISNQPQHF.

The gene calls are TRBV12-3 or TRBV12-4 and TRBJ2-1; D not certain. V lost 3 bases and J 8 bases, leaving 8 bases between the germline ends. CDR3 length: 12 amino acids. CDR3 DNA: TGTGCCAGCAGTTTTCTGGCGGATGAGCAGTTCTTC. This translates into CASSFLADEQFF.

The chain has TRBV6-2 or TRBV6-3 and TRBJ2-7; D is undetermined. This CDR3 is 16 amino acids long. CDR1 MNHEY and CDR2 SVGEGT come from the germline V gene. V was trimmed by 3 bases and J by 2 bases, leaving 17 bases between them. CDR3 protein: CASSYSKRGTPYEQYF. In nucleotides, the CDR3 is TGTGCCAGCAGTTATAGTAAGCGTGGAACCCCCTACGAGCAGTACTTC.

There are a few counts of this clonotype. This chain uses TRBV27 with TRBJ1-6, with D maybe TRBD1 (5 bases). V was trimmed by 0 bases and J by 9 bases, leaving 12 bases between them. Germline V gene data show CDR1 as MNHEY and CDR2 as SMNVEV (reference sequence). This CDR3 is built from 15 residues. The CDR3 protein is CASSLSDRVVSPLHF. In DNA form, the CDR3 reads TGTGCCAGCAGTTTATCCGACAGAGTTGTTTCACCCCTCCACTTT.

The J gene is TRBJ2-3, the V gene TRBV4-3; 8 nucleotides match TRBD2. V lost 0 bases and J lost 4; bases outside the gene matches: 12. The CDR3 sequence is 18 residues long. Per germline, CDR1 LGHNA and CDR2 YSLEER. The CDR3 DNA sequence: TGCGCCAGCAGCCAAGACCCACCCGGCGGGAGGCCCCCAGATACGCAGTATTTT. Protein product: CASSQDPPGGRPPDTQYF.